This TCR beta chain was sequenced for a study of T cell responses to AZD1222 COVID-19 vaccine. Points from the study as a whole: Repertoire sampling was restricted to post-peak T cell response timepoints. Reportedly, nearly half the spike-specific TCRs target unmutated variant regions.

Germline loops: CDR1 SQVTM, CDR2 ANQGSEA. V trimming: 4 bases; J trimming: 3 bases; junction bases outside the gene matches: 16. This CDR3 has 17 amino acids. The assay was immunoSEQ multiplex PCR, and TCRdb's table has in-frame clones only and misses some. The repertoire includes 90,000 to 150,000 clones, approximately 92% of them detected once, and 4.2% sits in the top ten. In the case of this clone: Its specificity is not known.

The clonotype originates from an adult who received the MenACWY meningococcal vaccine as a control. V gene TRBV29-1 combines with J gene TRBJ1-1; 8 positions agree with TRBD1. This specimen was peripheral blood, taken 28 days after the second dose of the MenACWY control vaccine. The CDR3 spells CSVGRQGKRPLHTEAFF. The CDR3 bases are TGCAGCGTTGGGAGACAGGGGAAGCGTCCGCTGCACACTGAAGCTTTCTTT.